This is a list of T cell receptor beta chains from one sample in a study of cytomegalovirus exposure and HLA in healthy donors. Clones were sequenced by immunoSEQ multiplex PCR, and TCRdb holds only the in-frame ones, with some missing. This sample has over 150,000 clones, with approximately 80% found just once. Specimen: PBMCs. These receptors were collected from a woman aged 40 to 50 in good health and CMV-seronegative. Both conserved end residues are part of each CDR3. Each record gives: J gene, clone size, D gene, V gene, CDR3 protein, CDR3 DNA. The D gene is left open where the match is weak. Clone size is shown for a subset of rows, as once, few, many or a class of expanded clone.

>TRBJ2-7|once|TRBD2|TRBV7-9
CASSYPTSGRAYEQYF
TGTGCCAGCAGCTACCCGACTAGCGGGAGGGCCTACGAGCAGTACTTC
>TRBJ2-5|.|.|TRBV5-1
CASTKGQIKETQYF
TGCGCCAGCACTAAGGGGCAGATAAAAGAGACCCAGTACTTC
>TRBJ2-3|.|TRBD1|TRBV10-2
CASSGQGVTDTQYF
TGCGCCAGCAGTGGGCAGGGGGTCACAGATACGCAGTATTTT
>TRBJ2-7|.|TRBD1|TRBV5-1
CASRPGQAYEQYF
TGCGCCAGCAGACCGGGACAGGCCTACGAGCAGTACTTC
>TRBJ1-4|few|.|TRBV25-1
CASRTVEKLFF
TGTGCCAGCAGGACAGTTGAAAAACTGTTTTTT
>TRBJ2-5|.|TRBD2|TRBV5-1
CASSFTAGAKETQYF
TGCGCCAGCAGCTTCACGGCGGGAGCGAAAGAGACCCAGTACTTC
>TRBJ2-3|many|TRBD2|TRBV6-6
CASSYGLAGGVDTQYF
TGTGCCAGCAGTTACGGTCTAGCGGGGGGAGTAGATACGCAGTATTTT
>TRBJ1-4|.|TRBD1|TRBV19
CASSKETGGRNEKLFF
TGTGCCAGTAGTAAAGAAACAGGGGGCAGGAATGAAAAACTGTTTTTT
>TRBJ2-4|.|.|TRBV6-5
CASSWDSLAKNIQYF
TGTGCCAGCAGTTGGGACTCACTAGCCAAAAACATTCAGTACTTC
>TRBJ1-3|few|TRBD1|TRBV19
CASSMFVLGRTGSGNTIYF
TGTGCCAGTAGTATGTTTGTTCTGGGTCGGACAGGCTCTGGAAACACCATATATTTT
>TRBJ2-1|.|.|TRBV6-1
CASSARVATVEQFF
TGTGCCAGCAGTGCGCGGGTGGCTACTGTTGAGCAGTTCTTC
>TRBJ1-4|.|.|TRBV25-1
CASLPGGARGKLFF
TGTGCCAGCCTCCCGGGGGGGGCGCGGGGAAAACTGTTTTTT
>TRBJ2-3|.|.|TRBV28
CASSLAALGDSDTQYF
TGTGCCAGCAGTTTAGCTGCCCTCGGGGATTCAGATACGCAGTATTTT
>TRBJ1-6|few|TRBD1|TRBV6-1
CASSPLLDRASPLHF
TGTGCCAGCAGCCCACTATTGGACAGGGCTTCACCCCTCCACTTT
>TRBJ1-5|.|.|TRBV28
CASSLPPGRGNQPQHF
TGTGCCAGCAGTTTACCCCCAGGGCGAGGCAATCAGCCCCAGCATTTT
>TRBJ1-2|.|.|TRBV6-6
CASSYLGLRNNYGYTF
TGTGCCAGCAGTTACCTCGGACTCAGGAATAACTATGGCTACACCTTC
>TRBJ2-7|.|.|TRBV7-9
CASSFGELTDYEQYF
TGTGCCAGCAGCTTTGGAGAACTAACGGATTACGAGCAGTACTTC
>TRBJ2-2|few|.|TRBV2
CASSEIQGYTGELFF
TGTGCCAGCAGTGAAATACAGGGATACACCGGGGAGCTGTTTTTT
>TRBJ1-2|.|.|TRBV19
CASSIEDSPGGYTF
TGTGCCAGTAGTATAGAGGACAGCCCTGGGGGCTACACCTTC
>TRBJ2-1|.|TRBD2|TRBV5-1
CASRRGEGSDEQFF
TGCGCCAGCCGACGGGGGGAGGGCTCGGATGAGCAGTTCTTC
>TRBJ2-6|.|.|TRBV9
CASSVQSGANVLTF
TGTGCCAGCAGCGTCCAGTCTGGGGCCAACGTCCTGACTTTC
>TRBJ1-5|few|.|TRBV25-1
CASSEGRGGNQPQHF
TGTGCCAGCAGTGAGGGCCGGGGGGGCAATCAGCCCCAGCATTTT
>TRBJ2-3|.|.|TRBV11-3
CASSPIGSDTQYF
TGTGCCAGCAGCCCAATCGGGTCCGATACGCAGTATTTT
>TRBJ2-7|.|.|TRBV10-2
CASSSSQGYYEQYF
TGCGCCAGCAGTTCGAGCCAGGGGTACTACGAGCAGTACTTC
>TRBJ2-3|.|.|TRBV7-9
CASSLVSGNTDTQYF
TGTGCCAGCAGCTTGGTTTCGGGGAACACAGATACGCAGTATTTT
>TRBJ2-3|.|.|TRBV13
CASSLVQGSTDTQYF
TGTGCCAGCAGCTTAGTTCAGGGTAGCACAGATACGCAGTATTTT
>TRBJ1-1|.|.|TRBV5-1
CASYTGNTEAFF
TGCGCCAGCTATACAGGGAACACTGAAGCTTTCTTT
>TRBJ2-1|.|TRBD2|TRBV29-1
CSVVGTSGARYNNEQFF
TGCAGCGTTGTTGGGACTAGCGGGGCGAGGTACAACAATGAGCAGTTCTTC
>TRBJ1-4|once|.|TRBV7-8
CASSLSMSGGRILFF
TGTGCCAGCAGCTTATCCATGTCGGGGGGCAGGATACTGTTTTTT
>TRBJ2-2|once|.|TRBV7-6
CASSLAGTNTGELFF
TGTGCCAGCAGCTTGGCAGGAACGAACACCGGGGAGCTGTTTTTT
>TRBJ2-1|.|TRBD2|TRBV29-1
CSVLVGGYNEQFF
TGCAGCGTTTTAGTGGGGGGGTACAATGAGCAGTTCTTC
>TRBJ1-5|once|.|TRBV5-6
CASSLSRGLVNQPQHF
TGTGCCAGCAGTTTGTCTCGAGGGCTCGTCAATCAGCCCCAGCATTTT
>TRBJ1-2|.|.|TRBV9
CASSVGGANYGYTF
TGTGCCAGCAGCGTAGGAGGAGCTAACTATGGCTACACCTTC
>TRBJ2-1|.|TRBD2|TRBV10-3
CAITQKASGDYNEQFF
TGTGCCATCACCCAAAAGGCTAGCGGGGACTACAATGAGCAGTTCTTC
>TRBJ2-2|.|.|TRBV5-1
CASSLSGSGELFF
TGCGCCAGCAGCTTAAGCGGGTCCGGGGAGCTGTTTTTT